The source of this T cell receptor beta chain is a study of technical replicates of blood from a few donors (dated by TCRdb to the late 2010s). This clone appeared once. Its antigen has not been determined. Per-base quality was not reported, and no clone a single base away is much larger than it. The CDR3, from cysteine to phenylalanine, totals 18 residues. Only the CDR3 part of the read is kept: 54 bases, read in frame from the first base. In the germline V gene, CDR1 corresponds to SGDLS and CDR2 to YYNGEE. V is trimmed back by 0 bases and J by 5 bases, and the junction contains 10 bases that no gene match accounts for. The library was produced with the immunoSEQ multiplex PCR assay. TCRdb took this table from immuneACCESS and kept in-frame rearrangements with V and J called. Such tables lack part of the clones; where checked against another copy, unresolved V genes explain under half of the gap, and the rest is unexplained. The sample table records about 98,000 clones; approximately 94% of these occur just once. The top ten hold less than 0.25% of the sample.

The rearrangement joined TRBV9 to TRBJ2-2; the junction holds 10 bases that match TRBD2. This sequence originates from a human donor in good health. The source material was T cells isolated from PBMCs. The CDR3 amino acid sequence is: CASSVDPSGSMGTGELFF. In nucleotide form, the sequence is TGTGCCAGCAGCGTAGACCCTAGCGGGAGTATGGGGACCGGGGAGCTGTTTTTT. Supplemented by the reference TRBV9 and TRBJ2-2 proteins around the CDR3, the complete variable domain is DSGVTQTPKHLITATGQRVTLRCSPRSGDLSVYWYQQSLDQGLQFLIQYYNGEERAKGNILERFSAQQFPDLHSELNLSSLELGDSALYFCASSVDPSGSMGTGELFFGEGSRLTVL.